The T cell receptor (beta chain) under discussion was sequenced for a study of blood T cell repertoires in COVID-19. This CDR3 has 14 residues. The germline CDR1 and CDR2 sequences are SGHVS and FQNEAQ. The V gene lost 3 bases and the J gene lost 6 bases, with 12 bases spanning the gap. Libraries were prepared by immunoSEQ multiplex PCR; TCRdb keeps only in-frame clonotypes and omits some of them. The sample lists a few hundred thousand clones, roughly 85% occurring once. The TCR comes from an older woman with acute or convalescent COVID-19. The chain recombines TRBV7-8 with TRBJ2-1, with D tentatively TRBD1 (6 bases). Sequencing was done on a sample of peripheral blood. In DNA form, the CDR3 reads TGTGCCAGCAGCTTTAAGAGGGGGTCCAATGAGCAGTTCTTC. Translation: CASSFKRGSNEQFF.